This entry lists 14 T cell receptor beta chains sequenced from one sample in a study of shared clonotypes between healthy human individuals. Produced via immunoSEQ multiplex PCR; TCRdb's table is partial and in-frame only. The sample includes about 1.1 million clones, roughly 74% of them seen just once. Specimen: memory CD4+ T cells from PBMCs. The subset: CD45RA-negative fraction. These receptors were taken from a man aged 18-30 years in good health. Some clones in this sample may be carry-over from other donors' samples.

The CDR3 DNA is TGTGCCAGCAGCCCCGCGGGACTAGCGGGAGGGTCCAACTCCTACAATGAGCAGTTCTTC. This encodes CASSPAGLAGGSNSYNEQFF. The genes are TRBV7-3 and TRBJ2-1; 16 bases agree with TRBD2. The junction had 10 bases not matched to a gene; V was cut back by 5 bases and J by 0 bases. CDR3 length: 20 residues. The V gene's germline CDR1 is SGHTA and CDR2 FQGTGA. The complete variable domain, with remaining parts taken from reference TRBV7-3 and TRBJ2-1, reads GAGVSQTPSNKVTEKGKYVELRCDPISGHTALYWYRQSLGQGPEFLIYFQGTGAADDSGLPNDRFFAVRPEGSVSTLKIQRTERGDSAVYLCASSPAGLAGGSNSYNEQFFGPGTRLTVL.

The V call is TRBV30, the J call TRBJ1-2, with D possibly TRBD1 on 5 matching bases. Germline V lookup: CDR1 GTSNPN, CDR2 SVGIG (reference sequence). With 0 bases removed from V and 8 bases from J, the gap between germline ends came to 13 bases. CDR3 size: 13 residues. CDR3 sequence: CAWSVGRVQGYTF. The CDR3 DNA sequence: TGTGCCTGGAGTGTAGGCAGGGTCCAGGGCTACACCTTC.

J is TRBJ1-1 and V is TRBV18; D gene ambiguous. V was shortened by 2 bases and J by 1 base, with 8 bases between the two germline ends. The CDR3 consists of 14 residues. Germline CDR1 reads KGHSH; CDR2 reads LQKENI. CDR3 DNA: TGTGCCAGCTCACCAGGGTCAGCGAACACTGAAGCTTTCTTT. Amino acid sequence: CASSPGSANTEAFF.

The V and J genes are TRBV18 and TRBJ2-1, with D tentatively TRBD1 (5 bases). Germline CDR1 is KGHSH and CDR2 is LQKENI. The ends were cut back, 3 bases at V and 13 bases at J, with 16 bases in the middle. The CDR3 is 13 amino acids. The CDR3 here is CASSPPPDSSQFF. The CDR3 DNA is TGTGCCAGCTCACCCCCTCCCGACAGTTCCCAGTTCTTC.

The chain combines TRBV30 with TRBJ2-1; 9 nucleotides agree with TRBD1. The germline V gene has CDR1 GTSNPN and CDR2 SVGIG (reference sequence). This CDR3 is built from 14 residues. J lost 12 bases, V lost 4 bases, and 13 bases had no gene match. CDR3 loop: CAWTNWDRAAGQFF. CDR3 DNA sequence: TGTGCCTGGACGAACTGGGACAGGGCCGCGGGGCAGTTCTTC.

The chain employs TRBV9 and TRBJ1-2; the match to TRBD1 covers 7 bases. Germline assignment: CDR1 SGDLS and CDR2 YYNGEE. With 1 base clipped from V and 6 bases from J, the junction kept 9 bases outside the gene matches. The CDR3 is 15 amino acids. The CDR3 coding sequence is TGTGCCAGCAGCGTAACCCCGGGGACAGTAGATGGCTACACCTTC. It is translated as CASSVTPGTVDGYTF.

The chain has TRBV25-1 and TRBJ2-7; TRBD2 matches 10 bases. The CDR3 covers 15 residues. V lost 1 base, J lost 6 bases, and 6 bases stayed unmatched. Germline loops: CDR1 MGHDK, CDR2 SYGVNS. The DNA for the CDR3 is TGTGCCAGCAGTGAATCCGGGACTAGCGATTTCGAGCAGTACTTC. Protein product: CASSESGTSDFEQYF.

Worth noting for this clone: Other DNA variants within this sample encode the same CDR3. This chain links TRBV9 with TRBJ1-1; D is undetermined. CDR1 is SGDLS and CDR2 is YYNGEE in the germline V gene. CDR3 length: 14 amino acids. V lost 2 bases and J 0 bases, leaving 8 bases between the germline ends. CDR3: CASSVGLLNTEAFF. The DNA for the CDR3 is TGTGCCAGCAGCGTCGGACTCTTGAACACTGAAGCTTTCTTT. The whole variable domain, filled in from reference TRBV9 and TRBJ1-1, reads DSGVTQTPKHLITATGQRVTLRCSPRSGDLSVYWYQQSLDQGLQFLIQYYNGEERAKGNILERFSAQQFPDLHSELNLSSLELGDSALYFCASSVGLLNTEAFFGQGTRLTVV.

The V and J genes are TRBV5-4 and TRBJ1-3; D unclear. V was shortened by 5 bases and J by 4 bases, with 10 bases between the two germline ends. Germline CDR1 is SGHNT and CDR2 is YYREEE (reference sequence). CDR3 length: 13 amino acids. CDR3 sequence (DNA): TGTGCCAGCAGACCCATAGGAGGAAACACCATATATTTT. Amino acid sequence: CASRPIGGNTIYF.

The V gene is TRBV4-3, the J gene TRBJ2-7; 8 nucleotides align to TRBD2. Trimming took 0 bases from V and 3 from J; bases not matched to a gene: 10. Per germline, CDR1 LGHNA and CDR2 YSLEER. The length of the CDR3 is 17 residues. The CDR3 DNA reads as TGCGCCAGCAGCCAAGACAGAGGGGCGGGAGGTCTCTACGAGCAGTACTTC. Protein product: CASSQDRGAGGLYEQYF.

The chain is built from TRBV9 and TRBJ2-2; D perhaps matches TRBD2 (5 bases). CDR3 size: 15 residues. With 0 bases removed from V and 4 bases from J, the gap between germline ends came to 10 bases. Germline loops: CDR1 SGDLS, CDR2 YYNGEE. The CDR3: CASSVELRGTGELFF. CDR3 in DNA: TGTGCCAGCAGCGTAGAGTTACGGGGCACCGGGGAGCTGTTTTTT. The variable domain in full, with the rest retrieved from reference TRBV9 and TRBJ2-2, is DSGVTQTPKHLITATGQRVTLRCSPRSGDLSVYWYQQSLDQGLQFLIQYYNGEERAKGNILERFSAQQFPDLHSELNLSSLELGDSALYFCASSVELRGTGELFFGEGSRLTVL.

J is TRBJ1-4 and V is TRBV7-2; D is unresolved. Germline CDR1 and CDR2: SGHTA and FQGNSA. This CDR3 contains 15 residues. V was pared by 2 bases and J by 4 bases, with 11 bases between. The CDR3 nucleotides are TGTGCCAGCAGCTTACTCGGACGGAGTAATGAAAAACTGTTTTTT. This translates into CASSLLGRSNEKLFF.

The J gene is TRBJ1-5, the V gene TRBV30; 11 bases are shared with TRBD1. Germline assignment: CDR1 GTSNPN and CDR2 SVGIG (reference sequence). The CDR3 consists of 17 residues. V was clipped by 2 bases and J by 4 bases; unmatched bases: 10. CDR3 sequence: CAWSPTGTGGWNQPQHF. DNA for the CDR3: TGTGCCTGGAGTCCCACCGGGACAGGGGGTTGGAATCAGCCCCAGCATTTT.

J is TRBJ2-7 and V is TRBV7-2, with D possibly matching TRBD1 (6 bases). The CDR3 has 14 residues. Looked up from germline, CDR1 is SGHTA and CDR2 is FQGNSA. Trimming stripped 5 bases from V and 2 bases from J, with 13 bases between. The CDR3 protein is CASSRTGIPYEQYF. The CDR3 region has the DNA TGTGCCAGCAGCAGAACAGGGATCCCCTACGAGCAGTACTTC.